The source of this T cell receptor (beta chain) is a study of blood T cell repertoires in COVID-19. In its sample, this clone was seen once. An end of the junction differs from the germline gene, which may be a read error. This CDR3 region has 14 residues. The V gene's germline CDR1 is SGDLS and CDR2 YYNGEE. The protocol was immunoSEQ multiplex PCR, while the TCRdb copy is restricted to in-frame clones and leaves out a portion. The data hold about 130,000 clones, with roughly 88% observed a single time. The rearrangement links TRBV9 to TRBJ1-6; D gene unclear. This clonotype was sampled from a woman of 80 years or more with acute or convalescent COVID-19. The specimen was peripheral blood. Here the CDR3 reads CASSVLSSNSPLHF. CDR3 DNA: TGTGCCAGCAGCGTATTATCCTCTAATTCACCCCTCCACTTT.